The 3 T cell receptor beta chains given below trace back to one sample, sequenced in a study of T cells after yellow fever vaccination. TCRdb analysed the 5' RACE reads with MiXCR anew, one entry per CDR3 protein. This table has around 250,000 distinct CDR3 sequences, 6% to 7.5% appearing once. Material: CD4+ T cells sorted from PBMCs, obtained 15 days after the yellow fever booster vaccination. These TCRs come from a man aged 25-40 years who received the YFV17D yellow fever vaccine.

In its sample, this clonotype was seen many times. This chain links TRBV5-1 with TRBJ2-1; D unresolved. V was shortened by 0 bases and J by 5 bases, with 6 bases between the two germline ends. The CDR3 runs 13 residues. From germline, CDR1 is SGHRS and CDR2 YFSETQ. CDR3 residues: CASSLGRDNEQFF. The CDR3 DNA reads TGCGCCAGCAGCTTGGGTCGGGACAATGAGCAGTTCTTC.

This clonotype was picked up a small number of times. The chain joins TRBV10-3 to TRBJ1-5; 7 bases map to TRBD1. This CDR3 is 15 amino acids long. V trimming: 1 base; J trimming: 1 base; junction bases outside the gene matches: 1. Germline V gene lookup returns CDR1 ENHRY and CDR2 SYGVKD. CDR3 loop: CAISELGQSNQPQHF. CDR3 bases: TGTGCCATCAGTGAGTTGGGACAGAGCAATCAGCCCCAGCATTTT.

This chain links TRBV11-2 with TRBJ2-1; D ambiguous. CDR3 length equals 12 residues. V lost 6 bases, J lost 7 bases, and 10 bases lay in between. Germline lookup yields CDR1 SGHAT and CDR2 FQNNGV. CDR3 in amino acids: CASRLPGNEQFF. The CDR3 DNA reads TGTGCCAGCAGGCTACCTGGGAATGAGCAGTTCTTC.